Presented here are 9 T cell receptor beta chains from one specimen sequenced in a study of tumor-infiltrating lymphocytes in primary liver carcinoma. Total RNA and DNA came together from approximately 20-30 mg of bulk tissue without cell sorting. The authors made TCR beta cDNA from approximately 490 ng total RNA with a constant-region primer. Slightly modified ARM-PCR served as the procedure for the TCR beta libraries. These libraries came from three rounds of nested multiplex PCR. Running 10 cycles apiece, the first two PCR rounds relied on TRBV1-TRBV30 forward primers together with a C-beta reverse primer. Each CDR3 protein is one row after TCRdb ran MiXCR on the multiplex PCR reads. The sample includes roughly 190,000 distinct CDR3 sequences, around four fifths seen only once; the top ten take roughly 18%. Material for sequencing was tumor tissue from primary liver carcinoma. The origin of the receptors is a man aged 35-49 years with primary liver carcinoma and hepatitis B virus infection.

On this clonotype: At one end the junction does not follow the germline gene, possibly because of a read error. This chain uses TRBV5-1 with TRBJ2-2; TRBD2 matches 8 bases. Per the germline V gene, CDR1 is SGHRS and CDR2 is YFSETQ. There are 15 residues in the CDR3. CDR3 region: CAISRLALNTGELFF. CDR3 in DNA: TGCGCCATCAGCCGACTAGCGTTAAACACCGGGGAGCTGTTTTTT. Based on the CDR3 plus reference TRBV5-1 and TRBJ2-2, the full variable domain is KAGVTQTPRYLIKTRGQQVTLSCSPISGHRSVSWYQQTPGQGLQFLFEYFSETQRNKGNFPGRFSGRQFSNSRSEMNVSTLELGDSALYLCAISRLALNTGELFFGEGSRLTVL.

Of note for this clonotype: Its ends do not fully match the called genes, so a read error is possible. The rearrangement links TRBV11-2 to TRBJ2-1, with 7 positions matching TRBD1. This CDR3 has 13 residues. Looked up from germline, CDR1 is SGHAT and CDR2 is FQNNGV. CDR3 protein: CAGNFTGVNEQFF. The CDR3 DNA reads as TGTGCCGGCAACTTCACAGGGGTCAATGAACAGTTCTTC.

This clonotype has just a few counts. The J gene is TRBJ2-2, the V gene TRBV6-1, with 9 bases lining up with TRBD1. With V trimmed by 5 bases and J by 9 bases, 10 bases remained unmatched. Germline V CDR1 and CDR2: MNHNS, SASEGT. The CDR3 runs 15 residues. The CDR3 is CASSTGGGGARELFF. The DNA for the CDR3 is TGTGCCAGCAGTACAGGGGGCGGAGGAGCCAGGGAGCTGTTTTTT.

In the case of this clonotype: One end of the junction does not line up with germline, which may come from a read error. The J gene is TRBJ2-4, the V gene TRBV11-1, with 13 bases that match TRBD2. Germline CDR1 is SGHAT and CDR2 is FQDESV (reference sequence). This CDR3 is 17 amino acids long. This CDR3 reads CANGVPGTSGTKNIQYF. In DNA form, the CDR3 reads TGTGCCAACGGCGTTCCCGGGACTAGCGGGACCAAAAACATTCAGTACTTT.

Comment on this clonotype: An end of the junction does not agree with germline; a read error may underlie this. The chain combines TRBV11-1 with TRBJ2-3; D assignment may be TRBD1 or TRBD2 (5 bases each). Germline V CDR1 and CDR2: SGHAT, FQDESV (reference sequence). The CDR3 runs 19 residues. The CDR3 DNA is TGTGCCAGCAGCTTTGGGGGAAGCTCTGTTGAAGCCCGCACAGATACGCAGTATTTC. The encoded protein is CASSFGGSSVEARTDTQYF.

Points on this clonotype: An end of the junction does not agree with germline; a read error may underlie this. DNA for the CDR3: TGTGTCAGCAACTACGCAGGGGGCAAGGAGACCCAGTACTTC. Translating gives CVSNYAGGKETQYF. The chain joins TRBV6-5 to TRBJ2-5, with TRBD1 matching 8 bases. The germline V gene encodes CDR1 MNHEY and CDR2 SVGAGI. The CDR3 contains 14 residues.

The CDR3 reads CASMLNSGAEETQYF. CDR3 bases: TGTGCCAGCATGCTCAACTCCGGGGCGGAAGAGACCCAGTACTTC. This rearrangement joins TRBV6-5 to TRBJ2-5; D may match TRBD1 or TRBD2 (5 bases each). The CDR3 extends over 15 amino acids. Germline V gene sequence: CDR1 MNHEY, CDR2 SVGAGI. V dropped 7 bases and J dropped 3 bases, with 18 bases sitting between them.

V is TRBV5-1 and J is TRBJ2-1; D gene unclear. V shed 9 bases and J shed 6 bases, with 16 bases lying between them. CDR1 is SGHRS, CDR2 YFSETQ, per germline. The CDR3 sequence is 13 residues long. CDR3 coding DNA: TGCGCCAACGGCCGGATACCGGGCAATGAGCAGTTCTTC. Translating it yields CANGRIPGNEQFF.

This clonotype was detected only once. In this CDR3 the conserved last residue, phenylalanine or tryptophan, is missing, so a read error is likely. The chain joins TRBV19 to TRBJ2-1, with D perhaps matching TRBD2 (6 bases). The V gene lost 5 bases and the J gene lost 7 bases, with 15 bases spanning the gap. Per germline, CDR1 LNHDA and CDR2 SQIVND (reference sequence). The CDR3 length is 14 residues. CDR3 in DNA: TGTGCCAGTAGTCGACTAGTATCGGGGAATGAGCAGTTCTCC. This encodes CASSRLVSGNEQFS.